A selection of T cell receptor beta chains follows, all from one sample in a study of T-cell reconstitution after alpha-beta-depleted transplantation in children. TCRdb re-called the PCR reads with MiXCR, one entry per CDR3 protein. Of just under 550,000 distinct CDR3 sequences detected, approximately 20% appear once; the ten largest clones hold roughly 3.3%. Sequenced material: PBMCs from the stem cell graft donor, taken from the stem cell graft. The receptors here all came from a human donor who donated a stem cell graft to a child with acute lymphoblastic leukemia. CDR3s include the opening cysteine and the closing phenylalanine or tryptophan. Fields, in order: V gene, clone size, D gene, J gene, CDR3 protein, CDR3 DNA. D genes are given only for firm matches. Only some rows state a clone size, as once, few, many or a class for expanded clones.

V gene: TRBV6-2/TRBV6-3
clone size: many
D gene: TRBD2
J gene: TRBJ2-3
CDR3 protein: CASSETVTSGRTTDTQYF
CDR3 DNA: TGTGCCAGCAGCGAGACCGTGACTAGCGGGAGGACCACAGATACGCAGTATTTT

V gene: TRBV27
clone size: few
D gene: TRBD2
J gene: TRBJ2-7
CDR3 protein: CASSFRREAYEQYF
CDR3 DNA: TGTGCCAGCAGTTTTCGGCGGGAGGCCTACGAGCAGTACTTC

V gene: TRBV11-2
clone size: -
D gene: TRBD2
J gene: TRBJ2-3
CDR3 protein: CASSFRVGTSGSTDTQYF
CDR3 DNA: TGTGCCAGCAGCTTCCGCGTAGGGACTAGCGGGTCCACAGATACGCAGTATTTT

V gene: TRBV5-1
clone size: few
D gene: TRBD2
J gene: TRBJ2-7
CDR3 protein: CASRLYSGSADEQYF
CDR3 DNA: TGCGCCAGCAGGCTGTATAGCGGGAGCGCCGACGAGCAGTACTTC

V gene: TRBV6-2/TRBV6-3
clone size: few
D gene: -
J gene: TRBJ2-2
CDR3 protein: CASSYPTGFEEAGELFF
CDR3 DNA: TGTGCCAGCAGTTACCCCACAGGGTTTGAGGAGGCCGGGGAGCTGTTTTTT

V gene: TRBV30
clone size: few
D gene: -
J gene: TRBJ1-2
CDR3 protein: CAWSVGAGAGYGYTF
CDR3 DNA: TGTGCCTGGAGTGTCGGGGCAGGGGCAGGATATGGCTACACCTTC

V gene: TRBV7-9
clone size: once
D gene: -
J gene: TRBJ1-6
CDR3 protein: CASSFRDSPLHF
CDR3 DNA: TGTGCCAGCAGCTTCAGGGATTCACCCCTCCACTTT

V gene: TRBV29-1
clone size: few
D gene: TRBD2
J gene: TRBJ2-1
CDR3 protein: CSSRGTSGRRSYNEQFF
CDR3 DNA: TGCAGCTCGAGGGGGACTAGCGGGAGACGCTCCTACAATGAGCAGTTCTTC

V gene: TRBV20-1
clone size: few
D gene: TRBD2
J gene: TRBJ2-7
CDR3 protein: CSAPRAGASYEQYF
CDR3 DNA: TGCAGTGCTCCCAGGGCGGGAGCGTCCTACGAGCAGTACTTC

V gene: TRBV27
clone size: -
D gene: -
J gene: TRBJ1-1
CDR3 protein: CASSLVGGLWNTEAFF
CDR3 DNA: TGTGCCAGCAGTTTAGTTGGGGGCTTATGGAACACTGAAGCTTTCTTT

V gene: TRBV4-1
clone size: -
D gene: -
J gene: TRBJ2-1
CDR3 protein: CASSQLADSYNEQFF
CDR3 DNA: TGCGCCAGCAGCCAATTGGCGGACTCCTACAATGAGCAGTTCTTC

V gene: TRBV24-1
clone size: -
D gene: -
J gene: TRBJ2-1
CDR3 protein: CATSDNREGEQFF
CDR3 DNA: TGTGCCACCAGTGATAACAGGGAGGGTGAGCAGTTCTTC

V gene: TRBV10-2
clone size: few
D gene: TRBD1
J gene: TRBJ1-5
CDR3 protein: CASSFTGGPANQPQHF
CDR3 DNA: TGCGCCAGCAGCTTTACAGGGGGGCCGGCAAATCAGCCCCAGCATTTT

V gene: TRBV7-9
clone size: few
D gene: TRBD2
J gene: TRBJ2-1
CDR3 protein: CASSSFPATSGSKNSYNEQFF
CDR3 DNA: TGTGCCAGCAGCTCATTCCCGGCGACTAGCGGGTCTAAAAACTCCTACAATGAGCAGTTCTTC

V gene: TRBV20-1
clone size: few
D gene: TRBD1
J gene: TRBJ2-2
CDR3 protein: CSARDRTGAYTGELFF
CDR3 DNA: TGCAGTGCTAGAGATCGGACAGGGGCTTACACCGGGGAGCTGTTTTTT

V gene: TRBV5-4
clone size: -
D gene: TRBD2
J gene: TRBJ2-1
CDR3 protein: CASSLGAGASYNEQFF
CDR3 DNA: TGTGCCAGCAGCTTGGGGGCGGGAGCGTCCTACAATGAGCAGTTCTTC

V gene: TRBV29-1
clone size: few
D gene: TRBD1
J gene: TRBJ2-2
CDR3 protein: CSVEDRVRSGELFF
CDR3 DNA: TGCAGCGTAGAGGACAGGGTGCGATCCGGGGAGCTGTTTTTT

V gene: TRBV4-2
clone size: few
D gene: -
J gene: TRBJ2-7
CDR3 protein: CASSQDPGNEQYF
CDR3 DNA: TGTGCCAGCAGCCAGGACCCCGGAAACGAGCAGTACTTC

V gene: TRBV5-1
clone size: -
D gene: -
J gene: TRBJ1-1
CDR3 protein: CASSLEGAWTEAFF
CDR3 DNA: TGCGCCAGCAGCTTGGAAGGGGCCTGGACTGAAGCTTTCTTT

V gene: TRBV19
clone size: -
D gene: -
J gene: TRBJ2-1
CDR3 protein: CATTKLVRAAYNEQFF
CDR3 DNA: TGTGCCACCACCAAACTGGTGAGGGCGGCCTACAATGAGCAGTTCTTC

V gene: TRBV29-1
clone size: few
D gene: -
J gene: TRBJ2-4
CDR3 protein: CSVGPGLAKNIQYF
CDR3 DNA: TGCAGCGTTGGTCCGGGGCTAGCCAAAAACATTCAGTACTTC

V gene: TRBV11-3
clone size: -
D gene: TRBD1
J gene: TRBJ2-5
CDR3 protein: CASSSGQATATTETQYF
CDR3 DNA: TGTGCCAGCAGCTCAGGACAGGCGACTGCCACCACAGAGACCCAGTACTTC

V gene: TRBV5-5
clone size: -
D gene: TRBD2
J gene: TRBJ2-2
CDR3 protein: CASSLMRRLAGVTGELFF
CDR3 DNA: TGTGCCAGCAGCTTGATGCGCCGACTAGCGGGAGTTACCGGGGAGCTGTTTTTT

V gene: TRBV9
clone size: few
D gene: -
J gene: TRBJ2-2
CDR3 protein: CASSIPRDILNTGELFF
CDR3 DNA: TGTGCCAGCAGCATCCCCCGGGACATACTGAACACCGGGGAGCTGTTTTTT

V gene: TRBV5-6
clone size: -
D gene: TRBD2
J gene: TRBJ2-3
CDR3 protein: CASSLAGVEDTQYF
CDR3 DNA: TGTGCCAGCAGCTTAGCGGGAGTGGAAGATACGCAGTATTTT

V gene: TRBV10-3
clone size: -
D gene: TRBD2
J gene: TRBJ2-1
CDR3 protein: CAISESGGVYNEQFF
CDR3 DNA: TGTGCCATCAGTGAGTCCGGGGGGGTCTACAATGAGCAGTTCTTC

V gene: TRBV5-1
clone size: few
D gene: TRBD1
J gene: TRBJ2-2
CDR3 protein: CASSGTGTGELFF
CDR3 DNA: TGCGCCAGCAGCGGGACAGGCACCGGGGAGCTGTTTTTT

V gene: TRBV7-9
clone size: once
D gene: TRBD2
J gene: TRBJ2-1
CDR3 protein: CASSLGRTSGRYNEQFF
CDR3 DNA: TGTGCCAGCAGCTTGGGGAGGACTAGCGGTCGATACAATGAGCAGTTCTTC

V gene: TRBV5-1
clone size: few
D gene: -
J gene: TRBJ2-3
CDR3 protein: CASSLVGQGVPSKFTDTQYF
CDR3 DNA: TGCGCCAGCAGCTTGGTAGGTCAAGGGGTACCCTCGAAGTTCACAGATACGCAGTATTTT

V gene: TRBV4-1
clone size: few
D gene: TRBD1
J gene: TRBJ1-2
CDR3 protein: CASSHDRATNYGYTF
CDR3 DNA: TGCGCCAGCAGCCATGACAGGGCGACTAACTATGGCTACACCTTC

V gene: TRBV29-1
clone size: few
D gene: -
J gene: TRBJ1-1
CDR3 protein: CSVSGGRTSEAFF
CDR3 DNA: TGCAGCGTTTCGGGGGGACGAACGTCTGAAGCTTTCTTT

V gene: TRBV6-2/TRBV6-3
clone size: -
D gene: -
J gene: TRBJ1-2
CDR3 protein: CAGGPDENGYTF
CDR3 DNA: TGTGCCGGGGGACCAGATGAAAATGGCTACACCTTC

V gene: TRBV6-2/TRBV6-3
clone size: -
D gene: -
J gene: TRBJ2-7
CDR3 protein: CASSPQAGYEQYF
CDR3 DNA: TGTGCCAGCAGTCCCCAAGCGGGTTACGAGCAGTACTTC

V gene: TRBV10-3
clone size: -
D gene: -
J gene: TRBJ2-6
CDR3 protein: CAISDLHSTDSSGANVLTF
CDR3 DNA: TGTGCCATCAGTGACCTCCACTCGACGGATAGCTCTGGGGCCAACGTCCTGACTTTC

V gene: TRBV21-1
clone size: -
D gene: -
J gene: TRBJ1-2
CDR3 protein: CASSKDRFYGYTF
CDR3 DNA: TGTGCCAGCAGCAAGGACCGCTTCTATGGCTACACCTTC

V gene: TRBV2
clone size: -
D gene: TRBD1
J gene: TRBJ2-7
CDR3 protein: CASSGELVQGAAEQYF
CDR3 DNA: TGTGCCAGCAGTGGTGAGTTGGTACAGGGGGCAGCCGAGCAGTACTTC

V gene: TRBV7-9
clone size: -
D gene: TRBD2
J gene: TRBJ2-7
CDR3 protein: CASSTSGLTYEQYF
CDR3 DNA: TGTGCCAGCAGCACTAGCGGCCTTACCTACGAGCAGTACTTC

V gene: TRBV5-1
clone size: -
D gene: TRBD2
J gene: TRBJ2-7
CDR3 protein: CASSFDYRLAGPYEQYF
CDR3 DNA: TGCGCCAGCAGCTTCGATTATCGACTAGCGGGCCCGTACGAGCAGTACTTC

V gene: TRBV7-2
clone size: few
D gene: TRBD2
J gene: TRBJ2-7
CDR3 protein: CASSRTSGFYEQYF
CDR3 DNA: TGTGCCAGCAGCCGGACTAGCGGGTTCTACGAGCAGTACTTC

V gene: TRBV11-2
clone size: -
D gene: TRBD1
J gene: TRBJ1-2
CDR3 protein: CASSLGQEDGYTF
CDR3 DNA: TGTGCCAGCAGCTTGGGACAGGAGGATGGCTACACCTTC

V gene: TRBV12-3/TRBV12-4
clone size: -
D gene: -
J gene: TRBJ1-2
CDR3 protein: CASSLARQKIYGYTF
CDR3 DNA: TGTGCCAGCAGTTTAGCCCGACAGAAAATCTATGGCTACACCTTC

V gene: TRBV5-1
clone size: few
D gene: TRBD2
J gene: TRBJ2-1
CDR3 protein: CASSLTSGRLDEQFF
CDR3 DNA: TGCGCCAGCAGCTTGACTAGCGGGAGGTTAGATGAGCAGTTCTTC

V gene: TRBV13
clone size: few
D gene: -
J gene: TRBJ2-1
CDR3 protein: CASSSRVGDEQFF
CDR3 DNA: TGTGCCAGCAGCTCCCGGGTGGGCGATGAGCAGTTCTTC

V gene: TRBV4-1
clone size: few
D gene: TRBD1
J gene: TRBJ1-4
CDR3 protein: CASSQPGQTNEKLFF
CDR3 DNA: TGCGCCAGCAGCCAACCGGGACAGACTAATGAAAAACTGTTTTTT

V gene: TRBV12-3/TRBV12-4
clone size: few
D gene: -
J gene: TRBJ2-5
CDR3 protein: CASRDLSLQETQYF
CDR3 DNA: TGTGCCAGCAGGGACCTCTCCCTTCAAGAGACCCAGTACTTC

V gene: TRBV7-9
clone size: -
D gene: -
J gene: TRBJ1-1
CDR3 protein: CASSGDSPNTEAFF
CDR3 DNA: TGTGCCAGCAGCGGAGACAGTCCCAACACTGAAGCTTTCTTT

V gene: TRBV7-8
clone size: -
D gene: -
J gene: TRBJ1-3
CDR3 protein: CASSDRVPKKQDRAGNTIYF
CDR3 DNA: TGTGCCAGCAGCGATAGGGTGCCCAAGAAGCAGGATAGGGCTGGAAACACCATATATTTT

V gene: TRBV27
clone size: -
D gene: TRBD2
J gene: TRBJ2-7
CDR3 protein: CASSWTSGGVYEQYF
CDR3 DNA: TGTGCCAGCAGTTGGACTAGCGGAGGGGTGTACGAGCAGTACTTC

V gene: TRBV7-3
clone size: few
D gene: TRBD2
J gene: TRBJ2-7
CDR3 protein: CASSLAGTSGRIKGYEQYF
CDR3 DNA: TGTGCCAGCAGCTTAGCTGGGACTAGCGGGAGGATCAAAGGGTACGAGCAGTACTTC

V gene: TRBV6-2/TRBV6-3
clone size: -
D gene: -
J gene: TRBJ2-3
CDR3 protein: CASSYLGLVTDTQYF
CDR3 DNA: TGTGCCAGCAGTTACTTGGGGCTGGTCACAGATACGCAGTATTTT

V gene: TRBV20-1
clone size: many
D gene: TRBD2
J gene: TRBJ2-1
CDR3 protein: CSVTESGKQFF
CDR3 DNA: TGCAGTGTTACCGAAAGCGGGAAGCAGTTCTTC

V gene: TRBV20-1
clone size: -
D gene: -
J gene: TRBJ2-3
CDR3 protein: CSARKVSDSDYTDTQYF
CDR3 DNA: TGCAGTGCTAGAAAGGTCTCGGACTCTGACTACACAGATACGCAGTATTTT

V gene: TRBV5-1
clone size: few
D gene: TRBD1
J gene: TRBJ2-7
CDR3 protein: CASSSGTGFYEQYF
CDR3 DNA: TGCGCCAGCAGCTCAGGGACAGGCTTCTACGAGCAGTACTTC

V gene: TRBV6-5
clone size: few
D gene: -
J gene: TRBJ2-6
CDR3 protein: CASSYRQSDSGANVLTF
CDR3 DNA: TGTGCCAGCAGTTACAGGCAGTCCGACTCTGGGGCCAACGTCCTGACTTTC

V gene: TRBV27
clone size: -
D gene: TRBD2
J gene: TRBJ2-1
CDR3 protein: CASTWIGLAGPSSYNEQFF
CDR3 DNA: TGTGCCAGCACTTGGATCGGACTAGCGGGGCCAAGCTCCTACAATGAGCAGTTCTTC

V gene: TRBV3-1
clone size: few
D gene: -
J gene: TRBJ1-5
CDR3 protein: CASSQGRTVNQPQHF
CDR3 DNA: TGTGCCAGCAGCCAAGGACGGACGGTTAATCAGCCCCAGCATTTT

V gene: TRBV7-6
clone size: few
D gene: -
J gene: TRBJ2-1
CDR3 protein: CASSVLSAYNEQFF
CDR3 DNA: TGTGCCAGCAGCGTACTCTCTGCTTACAATGAGCAGTTCTTC

V gene: TRBV29-1
clone size: -
D gene: -
J gene: TRBJ1-2
CDR3 protein: CSVHPGDSYGYTF
CDR3 DNA: TGCAGCGTCCACCCGGGAGACAGCTATGGCTACACCTTC

V gene: TRBV27
clone size: many
D gene: TRBD1
J gene: TRBJ1-1
CDR3 protein: CASSPRQGVNTEAFF
CDR3 DNA: TGTGCCAGCAGTCCCCGACAGGGGGTGAACACTGAAGCTTTCTTT